This T cell receptor beta chain was sequenced during a study of cytotoxic CD8 clonotypes in ibrutinib-treated CLL. The study's findings and limits: Clonality went up at the time of ibrutinib response, stayed stable in sustained remission, and later dropped back toward its baseline level at progression. Pretreatment clonality was elevated relative to age-matched healthy donors and paralleled circulating CD8+ T-cell counts.

To note about this clone: The antigen remains undetermined.

The ends were cut back, 4 bases at V and 0 bases at J, with 11 bases in the middle. The CDR3 consists of 15 residues. Looked up from germline, CDR1 is SGHRS and CDR2 is YFSETQ. Generated by immunoSEQ multiplex PCR, the TCRdb table keeps only in-frame clones and is missing some. The table shows about 310,000 clones, with more than 65% occurring only once. The sample consisted of PBMCs, taken before ibrutinib treatment. The genes are TRBV5-1 and TRBJ1-5, with D possibly being TRBD1 (5 bases). This TCR derives from a human donor with chronic lymphocytic leukemia. The CDR3 DNA sequence: TGCGCCAGCAGCGTGGGGACCACTAGCAATCAGCCCCAGCATTTT. Its translation: CASSVGTTSNQPQHF. The full variable domain, completed using reference TRBV5-1 and TRBJ1-5, is KAGVTQTPRYLIKTRGQQVTLSCSPISGHRSVSWYQQTPGQGLQFLFEYFSETQRNKGNFPGRFSGRQFSNSRSEMNVSTLELGDSALYLCASSVGTTSNQPQHFGDGTRLSIL.